This TCR beta chain emerged from a study of cytomegalovirus exposure and HLA in healthy donors. At the level of the study: Approximately 180 million T cells yielded approximately 100 million unique TCR beta sequences, as an earlier analysis found.

Study-level results: The HLA-A and HLA-B alleles of most subjects were reportedly predicted accurately from TCR beta sequences.

As concerns this clone: Its antigen is not known.

The PCR contained 60 Vbeta and 13 Jbeta primers. Clones were sequenced by immunoSEQ multiplex PCR, and TCRdb holds only the in-frame ones, with some missing. The profile shows around 210,000 clones, more than 65% of them singletons. Trimming left V 2 bases short and J 1 base short, with 14 bases between. The CDR3 runs to 16 residues. Germline V CDR1 and CDR2: SGHAT, FQNNGV. Everyone who donated was a healthy bone marrow donor. The J gene is TRBJ1-1, the V gene TRBV11-2, with D uncertain. The receptor comes from a man in his fifties or sixties in good health and CMV-seronegative. Sequencing was carried out using PBMCs. CDR3 amino acids: CASSLHGQAKNTEAFF. The CDR3 coding sequence is TGTGCCAGCAGCTTACATGGGCAGGCCAAGAACACTGAAGCTTTCTTT.